A selection of T cell receptor beta chains follows, all from one sample in a study of cytomegalovirus exposure and HLA in healthy donors. Assay used: immunoSEQ multiplex PCR; TCRdb lists only in-frame clones, some missing. The sample consists of about 120,000 clones, roughly 80% of them appearing once. Sequencing was carried out using PBMCs. The receptors were gathered from a man aged 25 to 40 in good health and CMV-seropositive. Both conserved end residues are part of each CDR3. Fields, in order: D gene, clone size, V gene, J gene, CDR3 protein, CDR3 DNA. A D gene is named only where the DNA matches it firmly. Rows may omit the clone size; those that give it use once, few, many or a size class.

D: NA; size: few; V: TRBV7-8; J: TRBJ1-1; CDR3: CASSPYRMVNTEAFF; DNA: TGTGCCAGCAGCCCTTACAGAATGGTGAACACTGAAGCTTTCTTT
D: NA; size: NA; V: TRBV6-1; J: TRBJ1-1; CDR3: CASSASGTTEAFF; DNA: TGTGCCAGCAGTGCTTCGGGTACCACTGAAGCTTTCTTT
D: TRBD2; size: NA; V: TRBV7-3; J: TRBJ2-7; CDR3: CASSEAGGPTYEQYF; DNA: TGTGCCAGCAGCGAAGCGGGGGGGCCCACCTACGAGCAGTACTTC
D: TRBD1; size: NA; V: TRBV6-5; J: TRBJ2-7; CDR3: CASKGANYEQYF; DNA: TGTGCCAGCAAGGGGGCCAACTACGAGCAGTACTTC
D: NA; size: NA; V: TRBV7-8; J: TRBJ2-1; CDR3: CASSLRPGLSSYNEQFF; DNA: TGTGCCAGCAGCTTAAGACCAGGGTTGAGCTCCTACAATGAGCAGTTCTTC
D: TRBD1; size: NA; V: TRBV19; J: TRBJ1-2; CDR3: CASSDRGINYGYTF; DNA: TGTGCCAGTTCGGACAGGGGGATAAACTATGGCTACACCTTC
D: NA; size: NA; V: TRBV5-4; J: TRBJ1-2; CDR3: CASSSGTQSYGYTF; DNA: TGTGCCAGCAGTTCTGGGACACAATCCTATGGCTACACCTTC
D: NA; size: NA; V: TRBV28; J: TRBJ1-1; CDR3: CASSSPGIHPPMNTEAFF; DNA: TGTGCCAGCAGTTCTCCCGGGATCCACCCTCCTATGAACACTGAAGCTTTCTTT
D: TRBD1; size: few; V: TRBV27; J: TRBJ1-5; CDR3: CASSLLPRGPENSNQPQHF; DNA: TGTGCCAGCAGTTTACTGCCCAGGGGGCCGGAAAATAGCAATCAGCCCCAGCATTTT
D: NA; size: NA; V: TRBV9; J: TRBJ1-5; CDR3: CASSVDGVHPQHF; DNA: TGTGCCAGCAGCGTAGACGGGGTCCACCCCCAGCATTTT
D: NA; size: NA; V: TRBV16; J: TRBJ1-1; CDR3: CASSHGFKNTEAFF; DNA: TGTGCCAGCAGCCACGGGTTCAAGAACACTGAAGCTTTCTTT
D: TRBD1; size: NA; V: TRBV7-6; J: TRBJ2-2; CDR3: CASSLVQGVNTGELFF; DNA: TGTGCCAGCAGCTTAGTACAGGGGGTCAACACCGGGGAGCTGTTTTTT
D: TRBD1; size: NA; V: TRBV9; J: TRBJ2-6; CDR3: CASSVETGVLAGSGANVLTF; DNA: TGTGCCAGCAGCGTAGAGACAGGGGTTCTGGCGGGTTCTGGGGCCAACGTCCTGACTTTC
D: NA; size: NA; V: TRBV28; J: TRBJ1-2; CDR3: CASSLIGTPKPGGGYTF; DNA: TGTGCCAGCAGTTTAATAGGGACACCCAAACCTGGGGGCGGCTACACCTTC
D: NA; size: NA; V: TRBV9; J: TRBJ2-5; CDR3: CASSVGRGQTQYF; DNA: TGTGCCAGCAGCGTAGGGAGGGGTCAGACCCAGTACTTC
D: NA; size: NA; V: TRBV4-2; J: TRBJ1-6; CDR3: CASSQDRSSSYNSPLHF; DNA: TGTGCCAGCAGCCAAGACCGTAGCAGCTCCTATAATTCACCCCTCCACTTT
D: TRBD1; size: NA; V: TRBV4-1; J: TRBJ2-7; CDR3: CASSQDDDRALDEQYF; DNA: TGCGCCAGCAGCCAAGATGATGACAGGGCTTTAGACGAGCAGTACTTC
D: NA; size: NA; V: TRBV4-1; J: TRBJ2-7; CDR3: CASSQGHSPPYEQYF; DNA: TGCGCCAGCAGCCAGGGACACTCACCTCCCTACGAGCAGTACTTC
D: NA; size: NA; V: TRBV14; J: TRBJ2-5; CDR3: CASSLLVAGGETQYF; DNA: TGTGCCAGCAGCCTCCTCGTTGCCGGGGGAGAGACCCAGTACTTC
D: NA; size: NA; V: TRBV4-1; J: TRBJ2-5; CDR3: CASSQSMFPQETQYF; DNA: TGCGCCAGCAGCCAATCCATGTTTCCCCAAGAGACCCAGTACTTC
D: NA; size: few; V: TRBV6-6; J: TRBJ1-2; CDR3: CASSLGRPYGYTF; DNA: TGTGCCAGCAGTTTGGGGCGGCCCTATGGCTACACCTTC
D: TRBD2; size: NA; V: TRBV4-1; J: TRBJ2-3; CDR3: CASSQKPSGVSTDTQYF; DNA: TGCGCCAGCAGCCAGAAACCTAGCGGGGTTAGCACAGATACGCAGTATTTT
D: NA; size: NA; V: TRBV6-6; J: TRBJ2-7; CDR3: CASRPGRTDSTYEQYF; DNA: TGTGCCAGCAGGCCAGGCCGGACAGATAGTACCTACGAGCAGTACTTC
D: NA; size: few; V: TRBV10-3; J: TRBJ2-3; CDR3: CAISESKVRGADTQYF; DNA: TGTGCCATCAGTGAGTCGAAGGTCAGGGGAGCAGATACGCAGTATTTT
D: NA; size: few; V: TRBV2; J: TRBJ2-2; CDR3: CASRQGRLTNTGELFF; DNA: TGTGCCAGCAGACAGGGGAGGTTAACGAACACCGGGGAGCTGTTTTTT
D: TRBD2; size: NA; V: TRBV7-8; J: TRBJ2-4; CDR3: CASSLRTSGVLAKNIQYF; DNA: TGTGCCAGCAGCTTAAGGACTAGCGGGGTACTAGCCAAAAACATTCAGTACTTC
D: NA; size: NA; V: TRBV29-1; J: TRBJ1-2; CDR3: CSVDYTGGADGYTF; DNA: TGCAGCGTGGACTATACAGGAGGGGCGGATGGCTACACCTTC
D: TRBD1; size: NA; V: TRBV27; J: TRBJ1-6; CDR3: CASSLSTGGASYNSPLHF; DNA: TGTGCCAGTAGCCTTTCGACAGGGGGCGCGTCCTATAATTCACCCCTCCACTTT
D: TRBD2; size: NA; V: TRBV7-6; J: TRBJ2-1; CDR3: CASSLLGLEAANEQFF; DNA: TGTGCCAGCAGCTTACTAGGACTAGAGGCAGCCAATGAGCAGTTCTTC
D: NA; size: NA; V: TRBV30; J: TRBJ2-2; CDR3: CAWRQKNTGELFF; DNA: TGTGCCTGGAGACAGAAGAACACCGGGGAGCTGTTTTTT
D: NA; size: NA; V: TRBV9; J: TRBJ1-4; CDR3: CASSVGGSATNEKLFF; DNA: TGTGCCAGCAGCGTAGGCGGCAGTGCAACTAATGAAAAACTGTTTTTT
D: TRBD1; size: NA; V: TRBV6-6; J: TRBJ1-1; CDR3: CATAPGQGAFF; DNA: TGTGCCACTGCTCCGGGACAGGGGGCTTTCTTT
D: TRBD1; size: NA; V: TRBV29-1; J: TRBJ2-2; CDR3: CSAKHPGTGLTGELFF; DNA: TGCAGCGCGAAACACCCGGGGACAGGGCTAACCGGGGAGCTGTTTTTT
D: NA; size: NA; V: TRBV6-5; J: TRBJ1-2; CDR3: CASTLGGYYGYTF; DNA: TGTGCCAGCACCCTCGGGGGGTACTATGGCTACACCTTC
D: TRBD1; size: NA; V: TRBV11-1; J: TRBJ1-6; CDR3: CASSPTTGGAMLSPLHF; DNA: TGTGCCAGCAGCCCGACTACAGGGGGCGCGATGCTCTCACCCCTCCACTTT
D: TRBD2; size: NA; V: TRBV28; J: TRBJ2-1; CDR3: CASSPTSGGNREQFF; DNA: TGTGCCAGCAGTCCTACTAGCGGGGGAAATCGGGAGCAGTTCTTC
D: NA; size: NA; V: TRBV5-1; J: TRBJ2-2; CDR3: CASSLGMRTGELFF; DNA: TGCGCCAGCAGCTTGGGTATGAGAACCGGGGAGCTGTTTTTT
D: TRBD1; size: few; V: TRBV4-1; J: TRBJ1-2; CDR3: CASSQDRGTAVGGYTF; DNA: TGCGCCAGCAGCCAAGATCGCGGGACAGCAGTCGGGGGCTACACCTTC
D: TRBD2; size: once; V: TRBV11-3; J: TRBJ2-5; CDR3: CASSLGGSGGRQETQYF; DNA: TGTGCCAGCAGCTTAGGTGGGAGCGGGGGCCGCCAAGAGACCCAGTACTTC
D: NA; size: NA; V: TRBV7-8; J: TRBJ2-7; CDR3: CASSREYEQYF; DNA: TGTGCCAGCAGCCGTGAGTACGAGCAGTACTTC
D: NA; size: NA; V: TRBV6-5; J: TRBJ1-1; CDR3: CASSSQGTEAFF; DNA: TGTGCCAGCAGTTCACAGGGTACTGAAGCTTTCTTT
D: NA; size: NA; V: TRBV5-1; J: TRBJ2-1; CDR3: CASSLGPGNPYNEQFF; DNA: TGCGCCAGCAGCTTGGGCCCAGGGAATCCCTACAATGAGCAGTTCTTC
D: TRBD1; size: NA; V: TRBV5-5; J: TRBJ1-1; CDR3: CASSWDPWTGGATEAFF; DNA: TGTGCCAGCAGCTGGGATCCCTGGACAGGGGGAGCCACTGAAGCTTTCTTT
D: TRBD1; size: NA; V: TRBV5-6; J: TRBJ1-5; CDR3: CASSFGTGGTYSNQPQHF; DNA: TGTGCCAGCAGCTTTGGGACAGGCGGAACCTATAGCAATCAGCCCCAGCATTTT
D: NA; size: NA; V: TRBV6-5; J: TRBJ1-1; CDR3: CASSQEAVNTEAFF; DNA: TGTGCCAGCAGTCAGGAGGCGGTGAACACTGAAGCTTTCTTT
D: NA; size: NA; V: TRBV7-6; J: TRBJ2-7; CDR3: CASSGGGYEQYF; DNA: TGTGCCAGCAGCGGGGGCGGCTACGAGCAGTACTTC
D: NA; size: NA; V: TRBV7-6; J: TRBJ1-6; CDR3: CASSLSDSNSPLHF; DNA: TGTGCCAGCAGCTTGAGCGACTCAAATTCACCCCTCCACTTT
D: NA; size: once; V: TRBV29-1; J: TRBJ1-2; CDR3: CSVEVVQGSYGYTF; DNA: TGCAGCGTTGAAGTCGTGCAGGGGTCCTATGGCTACACCTTC
D: NA; size: NA; V: TRBV10-3; J: TRBJ2-3; CDR3: CAIASGRDTQYF; DNA: TGTGCCATCGCTTCAGGTCGAGATACGCAGTATTTT
D: TRBD1; size: NA; V: TRBV5-1; J: TRBJ2-2; CDR3: CASSLGGQEKAGELFF; DNA: TGCGCCAGCAGCCTGGGGGGACAGGAAAAGGCCGGGGAGCTGTTTTTT
D: NA; size: few; V: TRBV2; J: TRBJ1-2; CDR3: CASSVYNYGYTF; DNA: TGTGCCAGCAGTGTGTATAACTATGGCTACACCTTC
D: NA; size: few; V: TRBV4-1; J: TRBJ2-1; CDR3: CASSQVGRRSGLDEQFF; DNA: TGCGCCAGCAGCCAAGTTGGTCGACGCTCAGGTTTGGATGAGCAGTTCTTC
D: TRBD2; size: few; V: TRBV7-9; J: TRBJ2-7; CDR3: CASSRTSGDEQYF; DNA: TGTGCCAGCAGCCGGACTAGCGGGGACGAGCAGTACTTC
D: TRBD1; size: NA; V: TRBV28; J: TRBJ1-4; CDR3: CASSFLLRQGAWSTLEKLFF; DNA: TGTGCCAGCAGTTTCCTCCTTCGACAGGGGGCCTGGAGTACCTTGGAAAAACTGTTTTTT
D: NA; size: NA; V: TRBV7-8; J: TRBJ2-1; CDR3: CASSYPRRGRVYNEQFF; DNA: TGTGCCAGCAGCTACCCCCGGCGGGGGCGAGTCTACAATGAGCAGTTCTTC
D: NA; size: NA; V: TRBV18; J: TRBJ2-7; CDR3: CASSPWTAYEQYF; DNA: TGTGCCAGCTCACCCTGGACAGCCTACGAGCAGTACTTC
D: NA; size: NA; V: TRBV13; J: TRBJ1-1; CDR3: CTTRGQSNTEAFF; DNA: TGTACCACCAGGGGCCAGAGTAACACTGAAGCTTTCTTT